This T cell receptor (beta chain) was identified in a study of identical twins. The study, taken as a whole, reports: Whereas memory repertoires showed no such difference, abundant cord blood beta clonotypes carried fewer insertions.

The germline CDR1 and CDR2 sequences are MDHEN and SYDVKM. CDR3 length: 14 residues. The J segment lost 0 bases and the V segment lost 4 bases, leaving 1 base of the junction unmatched. This clonotype has at least ten counts. Its specificity is not known. TCRdb reanalysed the 5' RACE reads using MiXCR and keeps one entry per CDR3 protein. The data show a few hundred thousand distinct CDR3 sequences, approximately 8.3% seen once. The data were also submitted as part of a second study, on yellow fever vaccine responses in identical twins. That work adds: Reportedly, twins' vaccine T cell responses looked partly convergent and partly personalized.

The chain combines TRBV28 with TRBJ2-7; 9 nucleotides line up with TRBD1. The sequencing input was CD8+ T cells sorted from blood. This clonotype was sampled from a woman aged 18-29 years in good health. Here the CDR3 DNA reads TGTGCCAGCAGTTCGGACAGGGGCTCCTACGAGCAGTACTTC. Its translation: CASSSDRGSYEQYF.